Below, one TCR beta chain is given with its context. No antigen is known for it. The entry originates in a study of CD4 T cells in relation to SARS-CoV-2 and coronaviruses. Study results and limitations: Each donor contributed either pre-pandemic or post-infection samples, not both. This crossreactivity analysis covered spike protein alone, no other viral proteins. In around 60% of donors, memory CD4+ clonotypes crossrecognized SARS-CoV-2 and at least one common cold coronavirus spike.

Trimming left V 2 bases short and J 2 bases short, with 10 bases between. The germline V gene has CDR1 SEHNR and CDR2 FQNEAQ (reference sequence). The CDR3 is 14 residues long. The unexposed donors gave CD4+ T cells in about 2011-2019, prior to COVID-19. Naive and memory CD4+ T cells came from enriched cryopreserved PBMCs. Libraries were prepared by immunoSEQ multiplex PCR; TCRdb keeps only in-frame clonotypes and omits some of them. The sample has 60,000 to 65,000 clones, 85% to 95% seen once. This TCR was recovered from a human donor in good health. The source material was naive CD4+ T cells from PBMCs. Noted subset: naive CD4+ T cells isolated by negative enrichment. The rearrangement joins TRBV7-9 to TRBJ2-7, with D unclear. The CDR3 protein is CASSLRLGAYEQYF. Here the CDR3 DNA reads TGTGCCAGCAGCTTACGCCTAGGAGCCTACGAGCAGTACTTC. The complete variable domain, with remaining parts taken from reference TRBV7-9 and TRBJ2-7, reads DTGVSQNPRHKITKRGQNVTFRCDPISEHNRLYWYRQTLGQGPEFLTYFQNEAQLEKSRLLSDRFSAERPKGSFSTLEIQRTEQGDSAMYLCASSLRLGAYEQYFGPGTRLTVT.